The rows below give T cell receptor beta chains drawn from one sample of a study of CD8+ T cells in alopecia areata. Some clones are missing from TCRdb's copy, which holds only in-frame ones; the method was immunoSEQ multiplex PCR. The table lists around 190,000 clones, approximately 53% of them singletons. The sample comprised CD8+ T cells sorted from blood. The receptors here all came from a human donor in good health. CDR3s include the opening cysteine and the closing phenylalanine or tryptophan.

V: TRBV5-1; CDR3: CASSLEGAGYTF
V: TRBV9; CDR3: CASSVGALGTEAFF
V: TRBV11-2; CDR3: CASSDNRGRPQHF
V: TRBV29-1; CDR3: CSVTLGANTEAFF
V: TRBV2; CDR3: CATGSYGNEKLFF
V: TRBV7-2; CDR3: CASSQRDLVTGELFF
V: TRBV11-2; CDR3: CASSSPSVF
V: TRBV18; CDR3: CASSSATETQYF
V: TRBV9; CDR3: CASSVGRGGYEQYF
V: TRBV29-1; CDR3: CSVRLGGSSYEQYF
V: TRBV5-6; CDR3: CASSFRDRGDQPQHF
V: TRBV7-6; CDR3: CASSVEPRVWDEQYF
V: TRBV6-1; CDR3: CASSPYGDNEQFF
V: TRBV7-2; CDR3: CASSLRTRWDSDSPLHF
V: TRBV29-1; CDR3: CSVEDDRVGTDTQYF
V: TRBV27; CDR3: CASSPKASNQPQHF
V: TRBV2; CDR3: CASSGSIQGTQPQHF
V: TRBV4-1; CDR3: CASSQEWQGADEQYF
V: TRBV4-1; CDR3: CASSQARLPEYGYTF
V: TRBV5-6; CDR3: CASTSPGQGSEQYF
V: TRBV30; CDR3: CAWNSGGPTGELFF
V: TRBV27; CDR3: CASSRRGSYNEQFF
V: TRBV5-6; CDR3: CASSLAASSYEQYF
V: TRBV25-1; CDR3: CASSVHGTGELFF
V: TRBV9; CDR3: CASSVIGHSPFNEQFF
V: TRBV7-9; CDR3: CASSPAAQPQHF
V: TRBV30; CDR3: CASTDTGGEQFF
V: TRBV7-6; CDR3: CASSLLDRDGETQYF
V: TRBV29-1; CDR3: CSVESTDYEQYF
V: TRBV6-5; CDR3: CASTQGGKHGYTF
V: TRBV27; CDR3: CASSFGTTQPQHF
V: TRBV28; CDR3: CASRLAARTDTQYF
V: TRBV29-1; CDR3: CSVVGGDITQYF
V: TRBV2; CDR3: CASSDSASRQPQHF
V: TRBV25-1; CDR3: CASCSEFSTNNEQFF
V: TRBV29-1; CDR3: CSVISRDSNILGIQYF
V: TRBV4-1; CDR3: CASSLPGAEQSVNGYTF
V: TRBV6-1; CDR3: CASSPLLSMGNEQFF
V: TRBV7-2; CDR3: CASSLGGTSGFYNEQFF
V: TRBV5-6; CDR3: CASSLPTPAGGQETQYF
V: TRBV29-1; CDR3: CSVGGTNINNEQFF
V: TRBV5-1; CDR3: CASSLDSYGYTF
V: TRBV23-1; CDR3: CASSQRPGPSSYNEQFF
V: TRBV30; CDR3: CAWKPRDRVTEAFF